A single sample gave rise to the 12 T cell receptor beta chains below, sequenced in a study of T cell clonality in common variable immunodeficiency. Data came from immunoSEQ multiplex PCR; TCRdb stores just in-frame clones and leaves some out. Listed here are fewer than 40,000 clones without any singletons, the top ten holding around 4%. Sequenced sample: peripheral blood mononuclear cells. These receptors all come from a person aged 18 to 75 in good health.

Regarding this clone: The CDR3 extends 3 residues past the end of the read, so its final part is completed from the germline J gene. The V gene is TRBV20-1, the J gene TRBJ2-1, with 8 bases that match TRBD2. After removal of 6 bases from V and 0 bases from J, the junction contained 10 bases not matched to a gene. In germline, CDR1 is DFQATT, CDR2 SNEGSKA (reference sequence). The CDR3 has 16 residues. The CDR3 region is CSAPPTSGRSYNEQFF. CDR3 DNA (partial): TGCAGTGCCCCCCCCACTAGCGGTCGCTCCTACAATGAG.

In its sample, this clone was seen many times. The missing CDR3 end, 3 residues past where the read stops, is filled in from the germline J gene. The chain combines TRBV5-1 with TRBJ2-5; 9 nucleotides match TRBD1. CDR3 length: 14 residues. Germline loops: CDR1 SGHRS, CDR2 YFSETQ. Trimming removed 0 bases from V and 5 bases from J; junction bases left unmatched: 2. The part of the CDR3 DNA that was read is TGCGCCAGCAGCTTGGAGGGACAGGGTGAGACC. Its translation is CASSLEGQGET. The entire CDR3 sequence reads CASSLEGQGETQYF.

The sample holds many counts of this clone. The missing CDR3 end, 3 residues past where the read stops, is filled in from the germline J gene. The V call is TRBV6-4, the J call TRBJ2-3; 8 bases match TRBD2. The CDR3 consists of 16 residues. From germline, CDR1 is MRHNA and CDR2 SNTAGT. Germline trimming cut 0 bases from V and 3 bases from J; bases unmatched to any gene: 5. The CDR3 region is CASSDSSGGGTDTQYF. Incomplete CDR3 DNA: TGTGCCAGCAGTGACTCGAGCGGGGGAGGGACAGATACG.

CDR3 region: CASSLETRSEAFF. CDR3 bases read: TGCGCCAGCAGCTTGGAAACTAGATCTGAA. V is TRBV5-1 and J is TRBJ1-1; D gene ambiguous. The read falls 3 residues short of the CDR3 end, and the missing part is taken from the germline J gene. The CDR3 has 13 residues. Germline V gives CDR1 SGHRS, CDR2 YFSETQ. Between the trimmed V and J ends, which lost 0 bases and 6 bases, there was a span of 9 bases.

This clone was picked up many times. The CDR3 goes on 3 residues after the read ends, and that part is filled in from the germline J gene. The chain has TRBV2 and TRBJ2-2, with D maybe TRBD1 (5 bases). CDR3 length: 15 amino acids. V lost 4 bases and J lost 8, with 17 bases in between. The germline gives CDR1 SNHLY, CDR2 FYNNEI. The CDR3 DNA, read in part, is TGTGCCAGCAGTGGTCCAGGGTCCCTGGCAGGGGAG. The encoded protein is CASSGPGSLAGE. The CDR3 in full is CASSGPGSLAGELFF. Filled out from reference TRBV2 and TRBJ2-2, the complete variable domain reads EPEVTQTPSHQVTQMGQEVILRCVPISNHLYFYWYRQILGQKVEFLVSFYNNEISEKSEIFDDQFSVERPDGSNFTLKIRSTKLEDSAMYFCASSGPGSLAGELFFGEGSRLTVL.

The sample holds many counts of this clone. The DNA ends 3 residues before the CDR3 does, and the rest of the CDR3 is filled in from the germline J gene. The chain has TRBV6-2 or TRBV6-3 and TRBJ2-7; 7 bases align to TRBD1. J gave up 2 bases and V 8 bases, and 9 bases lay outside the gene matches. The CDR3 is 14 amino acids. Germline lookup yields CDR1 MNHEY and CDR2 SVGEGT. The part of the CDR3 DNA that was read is TGTGCCAGCTACCATCCGGGACAGACCTACGAG. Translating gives CASYHPGQTYE. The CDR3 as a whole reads CASYHPGQTYEQYF.

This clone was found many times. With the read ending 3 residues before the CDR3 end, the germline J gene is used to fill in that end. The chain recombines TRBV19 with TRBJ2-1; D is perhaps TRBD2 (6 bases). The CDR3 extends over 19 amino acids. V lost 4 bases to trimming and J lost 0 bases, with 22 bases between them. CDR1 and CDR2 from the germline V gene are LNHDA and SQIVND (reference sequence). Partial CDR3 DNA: TGTGCCAGTAGTAGGGGAATTAGCGGCCTTAAGGGCTCCTACAATGAG. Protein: CASSRGISGLKGSYNE. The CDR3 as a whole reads CASSRGISGLKGSYNEQFF.

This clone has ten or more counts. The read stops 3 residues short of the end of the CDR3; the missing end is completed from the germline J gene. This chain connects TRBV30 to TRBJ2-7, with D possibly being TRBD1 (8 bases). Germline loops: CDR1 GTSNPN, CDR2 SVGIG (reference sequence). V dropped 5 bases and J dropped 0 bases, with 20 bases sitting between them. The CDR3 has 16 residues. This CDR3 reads CAWGGERDRSSYEQYF. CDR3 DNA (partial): TGTGCCTGGGGGGGGGAAAGGGACAGGAGCTCCTACGAG.

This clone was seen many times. CDR3 DNA (partial): TGCAGTGCTAGCGGGGGGTCTAGCGGGGGGGCCAGGGAGACC. It codes for CSASGGSSGGARET. The full CDR3 reads CSASGGSSGGARETQYF. V usage is TRBV20-1 and J usage is TRBJ2-5; 12 nucleotides line up with TRBD2. The read is 3 residues too short to cover the CDR3 end, so that end is filled in from the germline J gene. Germline CDR1 reads DFQATT; CDR2 reads SNEGSKA (reference sequence). CDR3 length equals 17 residues. J gave up 5 bases and V 3 bases, and 13 bases lay outside the gene matches.

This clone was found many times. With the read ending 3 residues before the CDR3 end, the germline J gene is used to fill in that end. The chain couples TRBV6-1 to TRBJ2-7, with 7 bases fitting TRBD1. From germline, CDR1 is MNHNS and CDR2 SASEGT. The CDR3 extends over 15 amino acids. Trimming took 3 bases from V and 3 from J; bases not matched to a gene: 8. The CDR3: CASSEAHRGFYEQYF. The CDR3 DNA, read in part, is TGTGCCAGCAGTGAGGCCCACAGGGGCTTCTACGAG.

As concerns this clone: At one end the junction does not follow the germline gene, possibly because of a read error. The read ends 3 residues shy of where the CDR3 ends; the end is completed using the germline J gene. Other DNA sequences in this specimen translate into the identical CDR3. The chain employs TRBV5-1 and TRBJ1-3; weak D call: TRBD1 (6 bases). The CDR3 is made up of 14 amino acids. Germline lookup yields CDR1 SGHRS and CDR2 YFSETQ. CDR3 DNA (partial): TGCGCCAGCAGCCGGAACAGGGCTAGAAACACA. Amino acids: CASSRNRARNT. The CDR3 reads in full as CASSRNRARNTIYF.

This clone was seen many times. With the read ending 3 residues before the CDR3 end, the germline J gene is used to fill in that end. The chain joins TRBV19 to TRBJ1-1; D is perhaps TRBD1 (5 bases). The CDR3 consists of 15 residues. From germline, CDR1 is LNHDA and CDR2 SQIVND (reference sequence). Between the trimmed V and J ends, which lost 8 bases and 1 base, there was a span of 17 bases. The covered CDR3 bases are TGTGCCAGTTTGCCCCGGGGGTTGGAGAACACTGAA. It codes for CASLPRGLENTE. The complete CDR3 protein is CASLPRGLENTEAFF.